This T cell receptor beta chain was retrieved from a study of Ad26.COV2.S vaccination and SARS-CoV-2 variants. On this clone: What it binds is not known.

TCRdb's copy holds only in-frame clones and misses some; the assay was immunoSEQ multiplex PCR. The sample includes more than 150,000 clones, 87% of them seen just once. Findings and limits, study-wide: Measurements of TCR breadth and depth may have given underestimates of the total T cell responses. Researchers reported similar non-spike TCR breadth in vaccine and placebo recipients. Individuals receiving vaccine had higher spike-specific TCR breadth than placebo recipients did.

From germline, CDR1 is LNHDA and CDR2 SQIVND (reference sequence). After removal of 5 bases from V and 4 bases from J, the junction contained 7 bases not matched to a gene. This CDR3 contains 14 residues. V is TRBV19 and J is TRBJ2-7, with TRBD2 matching over 8 bases. The sample here was peripheral blood, taken after recovery from COVID-19. This TCR was recovered from a human donor who had recovered from COVID-19. This chain's CDR3 is CASSRSGGSYEQYF. DNA of the CDR3: TGTGCCAGTAGTCGGAGCGGGGGATCATACGAGCAGTACTTC.